The 20 T cell receptor beta chains reported below all come from one sample, sequenced in a study of blood T cell repertoires in COVID-19. Here immunoSEQ multiplex PCR was the method, and the copy in TCRdb shows in-frame clones only, minus some. Of approximately 140,000 clones in the sample, 84% are singletons; the top ten hold under 5.5%. Sequenced sample: PBMCs or T cells enriched from blood (not recorded which). Receptor source: a middle-aged man with acute COVID-19.

J is TRBJ2-7 and V is TRBV10-3; 8 bases are shared with TRBD1. The CDR3 length is 15 residues. The ends lost 6 bases at V and 9 bases at J; junction bases unmatched: 16. CDR1 is ENHRY and CDR2 is SYGVKD in the germline V gene. CDR3 region: CAISPPGQVHMGQYF. CDR3 sequence (DNA): TGTGCCATCAGCCCCCCGGGACAGGTCCACATGGGGCAGTACTTC.

The rearrangement joins TRBV19 to TRBJ1-1, with D possibly matching TRBD1 (5 bases). The germline gives CDR1 LNHDA, CDR2 SQIVND (reference sequence). The CDR3 totals 14 residues. V lost 7 bases and J lost 7, with 19 bases in between. The CDR3 sequence: CASTPNGGGNEAFF. As DNA, the CDR3 is TGTGCCAGTACACCAAACGGGGGGGGAAATGAAGCTTTCTTT.

This clone occurred many times. The V gene is TRBV19, the J gene TRBJ2-2; possible D gene TRBD1, 5 bases. V was trimmed by 4 bases and J by 0 bases, leaving 9 bases between them. This CDR3 has 15 residues. From germline, CDR1 is LNHDA and CDR2 SQIVND (reference sequence). The CDR3 DNA reads as TGTGCCAGTAGTAGGCGACAGCCGAACACCGGGGAGCTGTTTTTT. It is translated as CASSRRQPNTGELFF.

This clone occurred a few times. The chain uses TRBV6-5 and TRBJ1-5, with 9 bases fitting TRBD1. There are 14 residues in the CDR3. Germline V gene sequence: CDR1 MNHEY, CDR2 SVGAGI. J gave up 0 bases and V 6 bases, and 0 bases lay outside the gene matches. Here the CDR3 DNA reads TGTGCCAGCAGGGACAGGGGTAGCAATCAGCCCCAGCATTTT. It encodes CASRDRGSNQPQHF.

This chain connects TRBV19 to TRBJ1-4; possibly TRBD1 for D (5 bases). The V and J ends lost 3 bases and 8 bases respectively, with 16 bases between them. This CDR3 has 15 residues. Germline V gives CDR1 LNHDA, CDR2 SQIVND (reference sequence). CDR3 amino acids: CASSIQGAREEKLFF. CDR3 in DNA: TGTGCCAGTAGTATTCAAGGGGCGCGGGAAGAAAAACTGTTTTTT. Full variable domain (rest looked up from reference TRBV19 and TRBJ1-4): DGGITQSPKYLFRKEGQNVTLSCEQNLNHDAMYWYRQDPGQGLRLIYYSQIVNDFQKGDIAEGYSVSREKKESFPLTVTSAQKNPTAFYLCASSIQGAREEKLFFGSGTQLSVL.

The J gene is TRBJ1-1, the V gene TRBV27, with D uncertain. The ends were cut back, 6 bases at V and 5 bases at J, with 10 bases in the middle. Germline CDR1 and CDR2: MNHEY and SMNVEV (reference sequence). CDR3 size: 12 residues. The DNA of the CDR3 is TGTGCCAGCAGAAGGACGGGGACTGAAGCTTTCTTT. Amino acid sequence: CASRRTGTEAFF.

The rearrangement joins TRBV27 to TRBJ1-6, with TRBD1 as a possible D gene (5 bases). Trimming removed 4 bases at V and 6 bases at J, with 19 bases between. This CDR3 is 17 amino acids long. Germline CDR1 and CDR2: MNHEY and SMNVEV (reference sequence). The CDR3 DNA is TGTGCCAGCAGTTCCCCATCGAGACAGCGAGTTAATTCACCCCTCCACTTT. Protein product: CASSSPSRQRVNSPLHF.

The chain joins TRBV12-3 or TRBV12-4 to TRBJ2-7; D ambiguous. The CDR3 spans 11 residues. V shed 4 bases and J shed 2 bases, with 3 bases lying between them. The CDR3 region is CASSSAYEQYF. CDR3 DNA sequence: TGTGCCAGCAGTTCTGCCTACGAGCAGTACTTC.

The gene calls are TRBV3-1 (or the pseudogene TRBV3-2) and TRBJ2-1, with TRBD1 matching 8 bases. Germline CDR1 LGHDT, CDR2 YNNKEL (reference sequence). This CDR3 has 17 amino acids. J gave up 3 bases and V 0 bases, and 7 bases lay outside the gene matches. Here the CDR3 DNA reads TGTGCCAGCAGCCAAGATAGATCGGACAGGGACTACAATGAGCAGTTCTTC. This gives the protein CASSQDRSDRDYNEQFF.

J is TRBJ1-6 and V is TRBV18; D gene uncertain. CDR1 and CDR2 (germline): KGHSH, LQKENI. The CDR3 has 15 amino acids. Trimming cost V 0 bases and J 6 bases, with 9 bases left between them. The CDR3 DNA follows: TGTGCCAGCTCACCACCGGGCAGAGCTAATTCACCCCTCCACTTT. It encodes CASSPPGRANSPLHF. The full variable domain, in which reference TRBV18 and TRBJ1-6 provide the parts outside the CDR3, is NAGVMQNPRHLVRRRGQEARLRCSPMKGHSHVYWYRQLPEEGLKFMVYLQKENIIDESGMPKERFSAEFPKEGPSILRIQQVVRGDSAAYFCASSPPGRANSPLHFGNGTRLTVT.

As concerns this clone: At one boundary the junction diverges from the germline segment, which might be a read error. This chain links TRBV15 with TRBJ1-2, with 9 bases matching TRBD1. Per the germline V gene, CDR1 is LNHNV and CDR2 is YYDKDF (reference sequence). The CDR3 sequence is 14 residues long. CDR3 residues: CATSRVRIGDRANF. The CDR3 nucleotides are TGTGCCACCAGCAGAGTCCGTATAGGGGACAGGGCGAACTTC.

The chain couples TRBV19 to TRBJ2-7, with 7 bases matching TRBD2. CDR1 and CDR2 from the germline V gene are LNHDA and SQIVND (reference sequence). The length of the CDR3 is 13 residues. Trimming took 11 bases from V and 1 from J; bases not matched to a gene: 8. In DNA, the CDR3 is TGTGCCCCCGGGAGGACGCCTTCCTACGAGCAGTACTTC. As protein: CAPGRTPSYEQYF.

The chain links TRBV24-1 to TRBJ2-1; 8 bases agree with TRBD2. This CDR3 has 17 residues. Trimming at V came to 3 bases and at J to 0 bases, leaving 6 bases not matched to a gene. The germline CDR1 and CDR2 sequences are KGHDR and SFDVKD. The CDR3 nucleotides are TGTGCCACCAGTGATCTCCAGACTAGCGCCTCCTACAATGAGCAGTTCTTC. This sequence encodes CATSDLQTSASYNEQFF.

The chain is built from TRBV5-6 and TRBJ2-5; 12 nucleotides align to TRBD2. Germline V gives CDR1 SGHDT, CDR2 YYEEEE. This CDR3 comprises 16 residues. The trim removed 4 bases at V and 2 bases at J, leaving 6 bases unmatched. CDR3 in amino acids: CASSTRGLAGQETQYF. CDR3 coding DNA: TGTGCCAGCAGCACTCGCGGACTAGCGGGACAAGAGACCCAGTACTTC.

The chain has TRBV10-1 and TRBJ2-3, with no clear D. Germline V gives CDR1 WNHNN, CDR2 SYGVQD (reference sequence). Trimming shortened V by 0 bases and J by 8 bases, and 12 bases separated the two germline ends. The CDR3 is 14 residues long. CDR3 loop: CASSESSESGTQYF. DNA of the CDR3: TGCGCCAGCAGTGAGTCGTCCGAGTCGGGTACGCAGTATTTT.

The chain employs TRBV29-1 and TRBJ2-3, with 10 bases lining up with TRBD1. The CDR3 contains 14 residues. V lost 6 bases to trimming and J lost 2 bases; unmatched junction nucleotides: 5. Germline CDR1 SQVTM, CDR2 ANQGSEA. The CDR3: CSVKRQGATDTQYF. Written as DNA, the CDR3 is TGCAGCGTCAAAAGACAGGGGGCCACAGATACGCAGTATTTT.

The chain employs TRBV7-8 and TRBJ1-1; no firm D call. This CDR3 spans 14 amino acids. Germline V CDR1 and CDR2: SGHVS, FQNEAQ. Trimming removed 1 base from V and 4 bases from J, with 10 bases in between. The CDR3 loop is CASSLGAASTEAFF. In nucleotides, the CDR3 is TGTGCCAGCAGCTTAGGGGCCGCCAGCACTGAAGCTTTCTTT. The variable domain in full, with the rest retrieved from reference TRBV7-8 and TRBJ1-1, is GAGVSQSPRYKVAKRGQDVALRCDPISGHVSLFWYQQALGQGPEFLTYFQNEAQLDKSGLPSDRFFAERPEGSVSTLKIQRTQQEDSAVYLCASSLGAASTEAFFGQGTRLTVV.

The rearrangement joins TRBV6-2 or TRBV6-3 to TRBJ1-5, with 8 bases that match TRBD1. Germline V lookup: CDR1 MNHEY, CDR2 SVGEGT. CDR3 size: 15 residues. Losses at the gene ends were 2 bases for V and 6 bases for J; bases not matched to a gene: 6. Written as DNA, the CDR3 is TGTGCCAGCAGTTACACCGACAGGGGTGGTCAGCCCCAGCATTTT. Its translation is CASSYTDRGGQPQHF.

The chain joins TRBV5-1 to TRBJ2-1, with TRBD2 matching 8 bases. The CDR3 runs 15 residues. Germline V CDR1 and CDR2: SGHRS, YFSETQ. The J segment lost 5 bases and the V segment lost 0 bases, leaving 4 bases of the junction unmatched. The DNA for the CDR3 is TGCGCCAGCAGCTTGGGAGCGGGAGTTGACAATGAGCAGTTCTTC. Residues: CASSLGAGVDNEQFF.

The chain couples TRBV19 to TRBJ1-1, with TRBD1 as a possible D gene (6 bases). The CDR3 is 14 residues long. Germline CDR1 is LNHDA and CDR2 is SQIVND (reference sequence). The V end was cut by 2 bases, the J end by 6 bases, with 13 bases between. The DNA of the CDR3 is TGTGCCAGTAGTATACAGGGGCAGTCCCCTGAAGCTTTCTTT. This codes for CASSIQGQSPEAFF. Filled out from reference TRBV19 and TRBJ1-1, the complete variable domain reads DGGITQSPKYLFRKEGQNVTLSCEQNLNHDAMYWYRQDPGQGLRLIYYSQIVNDFQKGDIAEGYSVSREKKESFPLTVTSAQKNPTAFYLCASSIQGQSPEAFFGQGTRLTVV.